The 26 T cell receptor beta chains below come from one sample, sequenced in a study of beta chain features in type 1 diabetes. Isolated RNA was reverse transcribed in full, so expressed TCRB transcripts were sequenced. Produced via immunoSEQ multiplex PCR; TCRdb's table is partial and in-frame only. The sample includes around 250,000 clones, over 65% of them seen just once. Sequenced sample: naive CD4+ T cells from blood. These TCRs come from a man younger than 40 in good health.

The V and J genes are TRBV14 and TRBJ1-2; D ambiguous. CDR3 length: 13 amino acids. The germline V and J ends were trimmed by 0 bases and 8 bases, with 10 bases remaining between them. Germline loops: CDR1 SGHDN, CDR2 FVKESK. The DNA of the CDR3 is TGTGCCAGCAGCCAAGATGGTGGGCTCGGCTACACCTTC. This encodes CASSQDGGLGYTF.

This rearrangement joins TRBV9 to TRBJ2-1; D remains unclear. The germline CDR1 and CDR2 sequences are SGDLS and YYNGEE. Trimming took 3 bases from V and 6 from J, leaving 4 bases between them. CDR3 length: 11 amino acids. CDR3 sequence (DNA): TGTGCCAGCAGCGAGAGCAATGAGCAGTTCTTC. Its protein product is CASSESNEQFF.

Regarding this clone: This sample includes further DNA sequences coding for the same CDR3. The chain is built from TRBV29-1 and TRBJ1-1; weak D call: TRBD1 (6 bases). This CDR3 spans 12 amino acids. V lost 6 bases, J lost 2 bases, and 10 bases lay in between. Germline V gene data show CDR1 as SQVTM and CDR2 as ANQGSEA. The CDR3 DNA follows: TGCAGCGTCGACAGGTCTAACACTGAAGCTTTCTTT. It codes for CSVDRSNTEAFF.

The sample holds a few counts of this clone. The chain employs TRBV30 and TRBJ2-7; D unclear. CDR1 and CDR2 (germline): GTSNPN, SVGIG (reference sequence). This CDR3 has 12 residues. Trimming removed 0 bases at V and 5 bases at J, with 8 bases between. The CDR3 DNA sequence: TGTGCCTGGAGTGTAAGGGCGAACGAGCAGTACTTC. This sequence encodes CAWSVRANEQYF.

The genes are TRBV6-6 and TRBJ2-1, with 13 positions matching TRBD2. This CDR3 contains 15 residues. The J segment lost 3 bases and the V segment lost 10 bases, leaving 6 bases of the junction unmatched. Germline loops: CDR1 MNHNY, CDR2 SVGAGI (reference sequence). CDR3 coding DNA: TGTGCCACCAGACTAGCGGGAGGACGCTACAATGAGCAGTTCTTC. Protein sequence: CATRLAGGRYNEQFF.

The genes are TRBV4-3 and TRBJ2-7, with 8 nucleotides matching TRBD2. The CDR3 consists of 15 residues. After removal of 0 bases from V and 2 bases from J, the junction contained 3 bases not matched to a gene. CDR1 is LGHNA, CDR2 YSLEER, per germline. In DNA, the CDR3 is TGCGCCAGCAGCCAAGAACCGGGACTAGCCTACGAGCAGTACTTC. Translating it yields CASSQEPGLAYEQYF.

The V and J genes are TRBV6-5 and TRBJ1-2; a possible D gene is TRBD1 (5 bases). This CDR3 has 14 amino acids. CDR1 is MNHEY and CDR2 is SVGAGI in the germline V gene. The V end was cut by 2 bases, the J end by 4 bases, with 11 bases between. In DNA, the CDR3 is TGTGCCAGCAGTTACAAGGGGCGCGGCTATGGCTACACCTTC. The encoded protein is CASSYKGRGYGYTF.

As DNA, the CDR3 is TGCGCCAGCAGCCCAACTAGCGGGGTGGCAGATACGCAGTATTTT. Encoded protein: CASSPTSGVADTQYF. The gene calls are TRBV5-1 and TRBJ2-3; 10 bases line up with TRBD2. This CDR3 comprises 15 residues. Germline V gene data show CDR1 as SGHRS and CDR2 as YFSETQ. V was clipped by 4 bases and J by 4 bases; unmatched bases: 6.

The chain uses TRBV19 and TRBJ1-2; D gene ambiguous. CDR1 and CDR2 (germline): LNHDA, SQIVND (reference sequence). The CDR3 extends over 13 amino acids. Trimming removed 5 bases from V and 2 bases from J, with 9 bases in between. CDR3 sequence reads: CASSSAKNYGYTF. The CDR3 coding sequence is TGTGCCAGTAGTTCTGCCAAGAACTATGGCTACACCTTC.

V is TRBV29-1 and J is TRBJ2-5, with no clear D. The length of the CDR3 is 12 residues. Per the germline V gene, CDR1 is SQVTM and CDR2 is ANQGSEA. Trimming stripped 7 bases from V and 3 bases from J, with 12 bases between. The CDR3 protein is CSAKEGEETQYF. DNA for the CDR3: TGCAGCGCGAAGGAAGGAGAAGAGACCCAGTACTTC.

The gene calls are TRBV9 and TRBJ2-2, with a possible D match to TRBD1 (5 bases). The germline CDR1 and CDR2 sequences are SGDLS and YYNGEE. The CDR3 contains 14 residues. Deletions cut 5 bases from V and 3 bases from J, with 11 bases between. The CDR3 region has the DNA TGTGCCAGCAGAGGAGACAGCCACACCGGGGAGCTGTTTTTT. Translation: CASRGDSHTGELFF. Combining the CDR3 with reference TRBV9 and TRBJ2-2 gives the whole variable domain DSGVTQTPKHLITATGQRVTLRCSPRSGDLSVYWYQQSLDQGLQFLIQYYNGEERAKGNILERFSAQQFPDLHSELNLSSLELGDSALYFCASRGDSHTGELFFGEGSRLTVL.

This clone was recorded once. The chain couples TRBV30 to TRBJ1-4; TRBD1 agrees at 8 bases. CDR3 size: 14 residues. The germline V gene encodes CDR1 GTSNPN and CDR2 SVGIG (reference sequence). CDR3 protein: CAGRGTGTYEKLFF. The CDR3 DNA follows: TGTGCTGGAAGAGGGACAGGAACATATGAAAAACTGTTTTTT.

The chain joins TRBV7-2 to TRBJ2-3; D is tentatively TRBD1 or TRBD2 (5 bases each). The CDR3 contains 15 residues. Germline CDR1 is SGHTA and CDR2 is FQGNSA. Trimming shortened V by 7 bases and J by 6 bases, and 20 bases separated the two germline ends. DNA for the CDR3: TGTGCCAGCACCCGAAGAGCCGGGACCCACGATACGCAGTATTTT. The encoded protein is CASTRRAGTHDTQYF.

Regarding this clone: Other DNA sequences of this sample code for an identical CDR3. V is TRBV29-1 and J is TRBJ1-2, with D possibly matching TRBD1 (5 bases). Trimming stripped 2 bases from V and 1 base from J, with 5 bases between. The CDR3 has 12 residues. The germline gives CDR1 SQVTM, CDR2 ANQGSEA. The CDR3 coding sequence is TGCAGCGTTGAAAGGGGTAACTATGGCTACACCTTC. Encoded protein: CSVERGNYGYTF. The entire variable domain, with the rest obtained from reference TRBV29-1 and TRBJ1-2, is as follows: SAVISQKPSRDICQRGTSLTIQCQVDSQVTMMFWYRQQPGQSLTLIATANQGSEATYESGFVIDKFPISRPNLTFSTLTVSNMSPEDSSIYLCSVERGNYGYTFGSGTRLTVV.

This clone was picked up a small number of times. The chain joins TRBV23-1 to TRBJ1-1, with 8 bases fitting TRBD1. TRBV23-1 is sorted into the ORF group, with uncertain function. Trimming removed 2 bases from V and 0 bases from J; junction bases left unmatched: 5. The CDR3 consists of 16 residues. The CDR3 spells CASSQPGQEMNTEAFF. The CDR3, as DNA: TGCGCCAGCAGTCAACCGGGACAGGAGATGAACACTGAAGCTTTCTTT.

V gene TRBV29-1 combines with J gene TRBJ2-5; possibly TRBD2 for D (6 bases). V was pared by 7 bases and J by 7 bases, with 16 bases between. The CDR3 covers 12 residues. Germline CDR1 is SQVTM and CDR2 is ANQGSEA. DNA for the CDR3: TGCAGCGGATGGGACCCCGGGGGGACCCAGTACTTC. Its translation: CSGWDPGGTQYF.

This clone turned up a few times. The gene calls are TRBV2 and TRBJ2-5; unclear D gene. The CDR3 is 11 amino acids. Germline V CDR1 and CDR2: SNHLY, FYNNEI. Trimming stripped 6 bases from V and 5 bases from J, with 7 bases between. In DNA form, the CDR3 reads TGTGCCAGCAGCGGAAGGGAGACCCAGTACTTC. The encoded protein is CASSGRETQYF.

The V and J genes are TRBV30 and TRBJ2-1; 13 bases are shared with TRBD2. Looked up from germline, CDR1 is GTSNPN and CDR2 is SVGIG (reference sequence). The CDR3 extends over 15 amino acids. V lost 1 base, J lost 8 bases, and 5 bases stayed unmatched. The CDR3 nucleotides read TGTGCCTGGAGTGAACTAGCGGGGGGGCCCGATGAGCAGTTCTTC. It specifies CAWSELAGGPDEQFF.

V usage is TRBV29-1 and J usage is TRBJ2-7; D is ambiguous. This CDR3 has 11 amino acids. Germline CDR1 reads SQVTM; CDR2 reads ANQGSEA. The V gene lost 3 bases and the J gene lost 6 bases, with 9 bases spanning the gap. Here the CDR3 reads CSVDSSGEQYF. The CDR3 nucleotides are TGCAGCGTTGATTCTAGTGGCGAGCAGTACTTC.

V gene TRBV18 combines with J gene TRBJ2-7; 8 positions match TRBD2. The CDR3 consists of 15 residues. CDR1 KGHSH and CDR2 LQKENI come from the germline V gene. J gave up 0 bases and V 2 bases, and 3 bases lay outside the gene matches. The DNA of the CDR3 is TGTGCCAGCTCACCAGCGGGAGGAACCTCCTACGAGCAGTACTTC. Translating it yields CASSPAGGTSYEQYF.

The V and J genes are TRBV2 and TRBJ2-7; TRBD1 might be the D (6 bases). Germline V lookup: CDR1 SNHLY, CDR2 FYNNEI. Trimming removed 4 bases at V and 3 bases at J, with 10 bases between. The length of the CDR3 is 13 residues. This chain's CDR3 is CASSVQQGYEQYF. The CDR3 DNA reads TGTGCCAGCAGTGTACAACAGGGCTACGAGCAGTACTTC.

V gene TRBV6-6 combines with J gene TRBJ2-1; perhaps TRBD2 as D (6 bases). V gave up 5 bases and J gave up 8 bases, with 13 bases separating them. The germline V gene has CDR1 MNHNY and CDR2 SVGAGI (reference sequence). This CDR3 comprises 13 residues. CDR3 sequence reads: CASSGGARDEQFF. The CDR3 DNA reads as TGTGCCAGCAGTGGCGGGGCCCGGGATGAGCAGTTCTTC.

The CDR3 coding sequence is TGTGCCTGGAGATCAGGGCTGGACACTGAAGCTTTCTTT. Translated: CAWRSGLDTEAFF. The rearrangement joins TRBV30 to TRBJ1-1; D is possibly TRBD1 (5 bases). V gave up 3 bases and J gave up 3 bases, with 11 bases separating them. CDR3 size: 13 residues. Per germline, CDR1 GTSNPN and CDR2 SVGIG (reference sequence). Full variable domain (rest looked up from reference TRBV30 and TRBJ1-1): SQTIHQWPATLVQPVGSPLSLECTVEGTSNPNLYWYRQAAGRGLQLLFYSVGIGQISSEVPQNLSASRPQDRQFILSSKKLLLSDSGFYLCAWRSGLDTEAFFGQGTRLTVV.

This chain connects TRBV5-1 to TRBJ2-1; 10 bases line up with TRBD2. V shed 4 bases, J shed 8 bases, and the junction held 15 bases outside the gene matches. The CDR3 totals 17 residues. Germline V CDR1 and CDR2: SGHRS, YFSETQ. As DNA, the CDR3 is TGCGCCAGCAGCCCAGGGCGTTGGCTAGCGGGAGACGATGAGCAGTTCTTC. This encodes CASSPGRWLAGDDEQFF.

V is TRBV29-1 and J is TRBJ1-1, with D possibly TRBD1 on 5 matching bases. Trimming cost V 4 bases and J 0 bases, with 12 bases left between them. This CDR3 region has 14 residues. The germline gives CDR1 SQVTM, CDR2 ANQGSEA. This CDR3 is CSVARQLMNTEAFF. The DNA of the CDR3 is TGCAGCGTTGCCCGACAGCTCATGAACACTGAAGCTTTCTTT.

The CDR3 spells CASSLGVQGTQYF. The DNA of the CDR3 is TGTGCCAGCAGCTTAGGGGTGCAGGGAACGCAGTATTTT. The genes are TRBV7-2 and TRBJ2-3; D perhaps matches TRBD1 (5 bases). This CDR3 is 13 amino acids long. The V end was cut by 1 base, the J end by 9 bases, with 11 bases between. Germline CDR1 and CDR2: SGHTA and FQGNSA.